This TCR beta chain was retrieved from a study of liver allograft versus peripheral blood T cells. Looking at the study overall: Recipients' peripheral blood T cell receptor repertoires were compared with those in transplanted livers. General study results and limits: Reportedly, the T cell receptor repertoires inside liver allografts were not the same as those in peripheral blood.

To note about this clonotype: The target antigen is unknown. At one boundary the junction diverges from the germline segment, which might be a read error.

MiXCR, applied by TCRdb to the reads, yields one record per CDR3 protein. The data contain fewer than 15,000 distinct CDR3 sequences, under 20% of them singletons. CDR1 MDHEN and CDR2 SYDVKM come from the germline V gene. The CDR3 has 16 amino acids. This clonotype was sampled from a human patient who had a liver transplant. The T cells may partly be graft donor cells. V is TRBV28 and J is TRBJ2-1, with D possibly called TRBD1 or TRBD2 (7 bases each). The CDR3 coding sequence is TGTGCCAGCGTCCCCAGGGGGGAGGGGTCCTACAAGGAGCAGTTCTTC. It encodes CASVPRGEGSYKEQFF.